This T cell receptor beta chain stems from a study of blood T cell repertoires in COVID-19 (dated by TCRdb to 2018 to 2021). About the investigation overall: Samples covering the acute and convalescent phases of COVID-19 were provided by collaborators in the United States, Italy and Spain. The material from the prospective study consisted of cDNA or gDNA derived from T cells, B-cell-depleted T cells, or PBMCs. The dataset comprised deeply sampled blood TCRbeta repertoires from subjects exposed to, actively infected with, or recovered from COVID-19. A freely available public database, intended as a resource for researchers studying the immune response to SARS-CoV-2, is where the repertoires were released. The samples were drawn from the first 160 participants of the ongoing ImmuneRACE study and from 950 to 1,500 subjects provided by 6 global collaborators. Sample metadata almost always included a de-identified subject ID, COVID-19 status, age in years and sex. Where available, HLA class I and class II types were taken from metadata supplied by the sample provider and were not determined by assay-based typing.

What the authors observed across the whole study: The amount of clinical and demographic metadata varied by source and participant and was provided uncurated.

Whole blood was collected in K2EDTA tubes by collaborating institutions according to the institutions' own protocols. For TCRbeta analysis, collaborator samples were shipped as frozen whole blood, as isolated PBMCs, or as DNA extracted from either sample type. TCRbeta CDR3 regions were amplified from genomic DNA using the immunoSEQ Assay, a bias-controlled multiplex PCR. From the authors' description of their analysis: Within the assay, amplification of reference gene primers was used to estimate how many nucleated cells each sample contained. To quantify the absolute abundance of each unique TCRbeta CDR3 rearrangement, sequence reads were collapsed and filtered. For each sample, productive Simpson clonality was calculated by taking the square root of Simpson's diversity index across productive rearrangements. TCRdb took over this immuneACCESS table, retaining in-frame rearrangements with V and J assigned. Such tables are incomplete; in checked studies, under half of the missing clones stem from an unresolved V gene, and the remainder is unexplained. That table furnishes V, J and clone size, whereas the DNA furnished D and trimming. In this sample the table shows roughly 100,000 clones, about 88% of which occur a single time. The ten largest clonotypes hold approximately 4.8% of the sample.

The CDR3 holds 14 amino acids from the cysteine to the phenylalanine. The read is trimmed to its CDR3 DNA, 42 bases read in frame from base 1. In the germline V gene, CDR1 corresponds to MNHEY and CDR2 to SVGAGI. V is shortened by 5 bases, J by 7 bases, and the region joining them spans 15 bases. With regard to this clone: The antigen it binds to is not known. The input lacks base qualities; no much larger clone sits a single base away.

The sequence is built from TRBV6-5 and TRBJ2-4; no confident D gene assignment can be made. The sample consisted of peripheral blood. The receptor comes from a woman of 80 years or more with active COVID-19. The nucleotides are TGTGCCAGCAGTAGAGCCCTCAACAGTAACATTCAGTACTTC. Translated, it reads CASSRALNSNIQYF.